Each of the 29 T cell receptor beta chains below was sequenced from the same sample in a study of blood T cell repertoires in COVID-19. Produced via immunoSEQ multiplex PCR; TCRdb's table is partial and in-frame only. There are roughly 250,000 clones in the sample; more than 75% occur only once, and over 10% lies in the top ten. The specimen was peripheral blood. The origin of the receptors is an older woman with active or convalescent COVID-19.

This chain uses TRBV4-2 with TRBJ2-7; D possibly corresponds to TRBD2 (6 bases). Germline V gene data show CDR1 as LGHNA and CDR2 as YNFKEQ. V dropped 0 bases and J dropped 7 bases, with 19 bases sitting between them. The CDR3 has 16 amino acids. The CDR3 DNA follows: TGTGCCAGCAGCCAAGATTCTCGGGGGAGAGGAAGAGAGCAGTACTTC. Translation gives CASSQDSRGRGREQYF.

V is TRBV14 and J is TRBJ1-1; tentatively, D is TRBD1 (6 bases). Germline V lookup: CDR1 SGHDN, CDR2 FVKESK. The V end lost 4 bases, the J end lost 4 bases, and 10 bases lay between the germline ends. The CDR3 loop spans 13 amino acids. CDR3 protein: CASSPTGFTEAFF. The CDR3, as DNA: TGTGCCAGCAGCCCCACAGGGTTCACTGAAGCTTTCTTT. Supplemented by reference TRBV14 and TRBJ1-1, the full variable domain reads EAGVTQFPSHSVIEKGQTVTLRCDPISGHDNLYWYRRVMGKEIKFLLHFVKESKQDESGMPNNRFLAERTGGTYSTLKVQPAELEDSGVYFCASSPTGFTEAFFGQGTRLTVV.

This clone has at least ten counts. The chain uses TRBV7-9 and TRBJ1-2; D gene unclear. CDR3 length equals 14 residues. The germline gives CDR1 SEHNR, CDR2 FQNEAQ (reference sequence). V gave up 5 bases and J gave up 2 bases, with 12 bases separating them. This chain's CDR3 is CASSRPPGNYGYTF. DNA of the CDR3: TGTGCCAGCAGCCGACCCCCCGGGAACTATGGCTACACCTTC. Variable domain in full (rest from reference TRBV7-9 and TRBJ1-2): DTGVSQNPRHKITKRGQNVTFRCDPISEHNRLYWYRQTLGQGPEFLTYFQNEAQLEKSRLLSDRFSAERPKGSFSTLEIQRTEQGDSAMYLCASSRPPGNYGYTFGSGTRLTVV.

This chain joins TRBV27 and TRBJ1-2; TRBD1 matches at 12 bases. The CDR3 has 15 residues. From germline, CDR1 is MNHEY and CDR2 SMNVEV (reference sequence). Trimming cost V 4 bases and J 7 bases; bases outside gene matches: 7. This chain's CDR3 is CASSSPGQGARGYTF. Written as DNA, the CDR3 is TGTGCCAGCAGTTCCCCGGGACAGGGGGCGCGTGGCTACACCTTC.

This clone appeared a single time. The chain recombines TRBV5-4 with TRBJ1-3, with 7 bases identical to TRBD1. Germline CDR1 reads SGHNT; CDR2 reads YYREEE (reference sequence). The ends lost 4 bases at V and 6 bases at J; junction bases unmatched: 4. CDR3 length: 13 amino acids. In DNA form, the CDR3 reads TGTGCCAGCAGCCGACAGGGTGTAAACACCATATATTTT. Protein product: CASSRQGVNTIYF.

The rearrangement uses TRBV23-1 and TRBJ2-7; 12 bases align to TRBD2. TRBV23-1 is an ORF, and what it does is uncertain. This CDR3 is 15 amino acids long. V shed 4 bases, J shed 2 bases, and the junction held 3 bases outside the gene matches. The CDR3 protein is CASSPRLAGAYEQYF. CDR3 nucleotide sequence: TGCGCCAGCAGTCCCCGACTAGCGGGGGCCTACGAGCAGTACTTC.

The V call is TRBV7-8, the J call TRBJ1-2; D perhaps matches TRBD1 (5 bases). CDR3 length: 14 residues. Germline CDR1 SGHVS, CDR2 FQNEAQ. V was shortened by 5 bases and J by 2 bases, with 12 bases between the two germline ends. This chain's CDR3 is CASSQSGANYGYTF. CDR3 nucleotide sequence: TGTGCCAGCAGCCAGAGCGGGGCGAACTATGGCTACACCTTC.

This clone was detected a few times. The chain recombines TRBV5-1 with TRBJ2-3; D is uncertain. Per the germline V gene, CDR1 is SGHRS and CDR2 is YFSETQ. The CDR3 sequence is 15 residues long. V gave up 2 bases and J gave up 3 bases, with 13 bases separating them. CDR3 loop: CASSLQAPATDTQYF. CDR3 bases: TGCGCCAGCAGCTTACAAGCCCCAGCGACAGATACGCAGTATTTT.

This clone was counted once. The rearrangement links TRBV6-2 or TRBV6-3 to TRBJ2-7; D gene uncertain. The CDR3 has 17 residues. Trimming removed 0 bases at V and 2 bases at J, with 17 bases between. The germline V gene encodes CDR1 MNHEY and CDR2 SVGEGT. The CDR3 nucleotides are TGTGCCAGCAGTTACTCCGCAGGCTCTAACCTCGCCTACGAGCAGTACTTC. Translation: CASSYSAGSNLAYEQYF.

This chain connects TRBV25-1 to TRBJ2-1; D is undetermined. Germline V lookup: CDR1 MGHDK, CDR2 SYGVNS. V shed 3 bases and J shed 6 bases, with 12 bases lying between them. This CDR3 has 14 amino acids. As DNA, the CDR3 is TGTGCCAGCAGTGATGTACTCCTCATCAATGAGCAGTTCTTC. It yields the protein CASSDVLLINEQFF.

The CDR3 nucleotides are TGTGCCAGCAGTTTCCTCGGAGCTTTCTTT. It encodes CASSFLGAFF. This chain uses TRBV27 with TRBJ1-1; no definite D call. V dropped 3 bases and J dropped 10 bases, with 6 bases sitting between them. CDR1 MNHEY and CDR2 SMNVEV come from the germline V gene (reference sequence). The CDR3 covers 10 residues.

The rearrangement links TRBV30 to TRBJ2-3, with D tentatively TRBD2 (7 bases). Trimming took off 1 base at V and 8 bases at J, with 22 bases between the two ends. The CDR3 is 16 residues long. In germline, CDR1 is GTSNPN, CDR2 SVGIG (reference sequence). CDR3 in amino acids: CAWSGPRGGALGTQYF. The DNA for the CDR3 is TGTGCCTGGAGTGGTCCGAGGGGGGGGGCTCTGGGTACGCAGTATTTT.

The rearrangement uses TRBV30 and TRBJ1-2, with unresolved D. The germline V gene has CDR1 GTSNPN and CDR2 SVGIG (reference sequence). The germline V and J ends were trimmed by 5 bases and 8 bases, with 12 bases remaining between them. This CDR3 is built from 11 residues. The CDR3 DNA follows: TGTGCCTGGGGTTGGGTGGGCGGCTACACCTTC. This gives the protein CAWGWVGGYTF.

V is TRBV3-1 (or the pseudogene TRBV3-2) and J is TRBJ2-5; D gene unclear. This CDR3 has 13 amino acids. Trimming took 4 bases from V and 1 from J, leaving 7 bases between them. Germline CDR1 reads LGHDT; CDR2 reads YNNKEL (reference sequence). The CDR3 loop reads CASSRASQETQYF. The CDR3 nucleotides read TGTGCCAGCAGCCGCGCATCCCAAGAGACCCAGTACTTC.

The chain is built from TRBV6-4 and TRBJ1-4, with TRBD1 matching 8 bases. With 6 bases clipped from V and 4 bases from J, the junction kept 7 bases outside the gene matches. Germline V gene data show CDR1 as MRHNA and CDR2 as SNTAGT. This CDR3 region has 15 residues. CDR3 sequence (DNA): TGTGCCAGCAGACAAACAGGGACAGGTAATGAAAAACTGTTTTTT. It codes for CASRQTGTGNEKLFF.

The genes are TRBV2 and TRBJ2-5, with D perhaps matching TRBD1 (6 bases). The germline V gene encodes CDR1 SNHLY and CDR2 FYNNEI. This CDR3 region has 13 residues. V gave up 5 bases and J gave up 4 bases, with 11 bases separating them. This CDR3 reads CASSPPGAETQYF. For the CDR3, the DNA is TGTGCCAGCAGTCCACCAGGGGCAGAGACCCAGTACTTC.

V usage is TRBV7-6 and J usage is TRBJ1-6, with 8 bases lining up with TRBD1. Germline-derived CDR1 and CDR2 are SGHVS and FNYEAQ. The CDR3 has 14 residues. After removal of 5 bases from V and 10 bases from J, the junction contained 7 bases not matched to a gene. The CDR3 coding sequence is TGTGCCAGCAGCACCGGGACAGGCGGCTCACCCCTCCACTTT. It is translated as CASSTGTGGSPLHF.

CDR3 region: CASSPRIGGLSYEQYF. CDR3 DNA: TGTGCCAGCTCACCCAGGATCGGGGGACTCTCCTACGAGCAGTACTTC. The chain recombines TRBV18 with TRBJ2-7; D is perhaps TRBD2 (6 bases). V was pared by 3 bases and J by 0 bases, with 15 bases between. The CDR3 has 16 amino acids. Germline CDR1 reads KGHSH; CDR2 reads LQKENI.

Here the CDR3 reads CASSPTGHPYGDGYTF. CDR3 in DNA: TGTGCCAGCAGCCCCACGGGACACCCCTATGGGGATGGCTACACCTTC. The chain combines TRBV5-5 with TRBJ1-2; D possibly corresponds to TRBD1 (6 bases). The CDR3 is made up of 16 amino acids. Trimming cost V 4 bases and J 6 bases, with 22 bases left between them. Germline V CDR1 and CDR2: SGHKS, YYEKEE (reference sequence).

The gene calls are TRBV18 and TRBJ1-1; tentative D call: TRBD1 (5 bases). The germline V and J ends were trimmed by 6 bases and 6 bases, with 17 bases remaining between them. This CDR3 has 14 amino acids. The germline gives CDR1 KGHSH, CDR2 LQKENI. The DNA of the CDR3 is TGTGCCAGCTCCCGGGTACGGGGGGGACCTGAAGCTTTCTTT. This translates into CASSRVRGGPEAFF.

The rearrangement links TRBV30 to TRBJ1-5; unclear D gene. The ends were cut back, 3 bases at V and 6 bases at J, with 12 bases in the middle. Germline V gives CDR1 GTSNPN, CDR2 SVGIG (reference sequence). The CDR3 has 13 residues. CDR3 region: CAWRGTVGQPQHF. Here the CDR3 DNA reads TGTGCCTGGAGGGGCACGGTGGGTCAGCCCCAGCATTTT. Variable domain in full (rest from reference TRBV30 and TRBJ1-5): SQTIHQWPATLVQPVGSPLSLECTVEGTSNPNLYWYRQAAGRGLQLLFYSVGIGQISSEVPQNLSASRPQDRQFILSSKKLLLSDSGFYLCAWRGTVGQPQHFGDGTRLSIL.

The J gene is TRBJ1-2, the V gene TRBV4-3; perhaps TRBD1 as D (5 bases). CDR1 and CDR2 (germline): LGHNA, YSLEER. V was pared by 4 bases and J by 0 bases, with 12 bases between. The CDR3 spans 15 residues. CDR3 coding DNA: TGCGCCAGCAGCCGGGTCCTGACAGCTAACTATGGCTACACCTTC. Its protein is CASSRVLTANYGYTF.

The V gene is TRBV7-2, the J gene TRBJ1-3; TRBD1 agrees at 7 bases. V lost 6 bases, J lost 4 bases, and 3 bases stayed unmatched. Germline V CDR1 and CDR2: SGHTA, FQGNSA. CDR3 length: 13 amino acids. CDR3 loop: CASRRDRGNTIYF. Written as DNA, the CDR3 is TGTGCCAGCAGGCGGGACAGAGGAAACACCATATATTTT.

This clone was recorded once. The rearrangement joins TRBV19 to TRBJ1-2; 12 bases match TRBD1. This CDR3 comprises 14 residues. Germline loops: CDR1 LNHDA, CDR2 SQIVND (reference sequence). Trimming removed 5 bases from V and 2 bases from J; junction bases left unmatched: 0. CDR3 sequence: CASSGTGGNYGYTF. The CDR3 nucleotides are TGTGCCAGTAGTGGGACAGGGGGCAACTATGGCTACACCTTC.

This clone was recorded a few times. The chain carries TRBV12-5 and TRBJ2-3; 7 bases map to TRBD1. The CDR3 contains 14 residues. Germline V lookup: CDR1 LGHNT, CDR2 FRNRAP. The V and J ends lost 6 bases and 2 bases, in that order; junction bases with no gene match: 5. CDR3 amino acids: CASGHGQATDTQYF. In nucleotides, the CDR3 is TGTGCTAGTGGACATGGACAGGCCACAGATACGCAGTATTTT.

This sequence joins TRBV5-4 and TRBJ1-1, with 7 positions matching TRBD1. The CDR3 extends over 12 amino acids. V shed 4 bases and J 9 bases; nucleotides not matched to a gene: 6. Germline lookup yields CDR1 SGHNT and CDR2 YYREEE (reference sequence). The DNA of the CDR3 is TGTGCCAGCAGCGTGGACAGGTTAAAAGCTTTCTTT. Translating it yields CASSVDRLKAFF.

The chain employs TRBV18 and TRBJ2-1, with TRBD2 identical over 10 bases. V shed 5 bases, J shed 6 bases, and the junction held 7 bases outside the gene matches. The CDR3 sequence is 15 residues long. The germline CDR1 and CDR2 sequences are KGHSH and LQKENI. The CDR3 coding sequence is TGTGCCAGCTCAATCCCGAGCGGGGGGGTCAATGAGCAGTTCTTC. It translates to CASSIPSGGVNEQFF.

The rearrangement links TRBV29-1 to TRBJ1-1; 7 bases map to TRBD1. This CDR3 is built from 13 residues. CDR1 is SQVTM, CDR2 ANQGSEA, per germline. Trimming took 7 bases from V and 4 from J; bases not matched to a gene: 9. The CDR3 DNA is TGCAGCGCCGGAGGGGGCGGCGGCACTGAAGCTTTCTTT. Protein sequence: CSAGGGGGTEAFF. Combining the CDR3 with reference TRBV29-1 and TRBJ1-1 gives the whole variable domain SAVISQKPSRDICQRGTSLTIQCQVDSQVTMMFWYRQQPGQSLTLIATANQGSEATYESGFVIDKFPISRPNLTFSTLTVSNMSPEDSSIYLCSAGGGGGTEAFFGQGTRLTVV.

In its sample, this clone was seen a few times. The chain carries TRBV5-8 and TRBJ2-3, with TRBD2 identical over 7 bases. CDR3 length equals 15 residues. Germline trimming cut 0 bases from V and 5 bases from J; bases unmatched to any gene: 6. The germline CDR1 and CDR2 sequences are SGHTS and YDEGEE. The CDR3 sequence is CASSLEGREGDTQYF. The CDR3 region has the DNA TGTGCCAGCAGCTTGGAGGGCAGGGAGGGAGATACGCAGTATTTT.